Sequencing of this T cell receptor (beta chain) was carried out in a study of regulatory T cells in long-lasting Graves disease. As to time point: newly diagnosed GD, antithyroid drugs for less than 3 months. Preparation of the TCR library used RNA extracted from PBMCs. On this clonotype itself: As yet, its antigen is unknown.

Study-level findings and limits: Compared with new cases, persistent Graves' patients showed reduced TCR diversity.

V was trimmed by 0 bases and J by 2 bases, leaving 14 bases between them. This CDR3 has 17 residues. Germline V CDR1 and CDR2: LNHNV, YYDKDF (reference sequence). Construction of the TCR beta libraries employed iRepertoire HTBI primers in conjunction with Arm-PCR of CDR3 regions. Each CDR3 protein is one row after TCRdb ran MiXCR on the multiplex PCR reads. The profile covers 500,000 to 700,000 distinct CDR3 sequences, with about 16% appearing a single time and under 20% taken by the ten largest. Another study also made use of these data, one on T cells in Graves' hyperthyroidism and ophthalmopathy. That paper adds: Researchers ran a first-round RT-PCR on the TCR CDR3 using the HTBI primer set. The model foresaw ophthalmopathy a median about 6.5 months prior to onset.

This chain connects TRBV15 to TRBJ2-1; TRBD2 is a possible D gene (5 bases). The TCR sequence derives from a woman between 25 and 40 years old with Graves disease. The specimen comprised peripheral blood mononuclear cells (PBMCs), sampled at new diagnosis, from a patient treated with antithyroid drugs. For the CDR3, the DNA is TGTGCCACCAGCAGAGATCTGGCGGGTGGGACCTACAATGAGCAGTTCTTC. It encodes CATSRDLAGGTYNEQFF.